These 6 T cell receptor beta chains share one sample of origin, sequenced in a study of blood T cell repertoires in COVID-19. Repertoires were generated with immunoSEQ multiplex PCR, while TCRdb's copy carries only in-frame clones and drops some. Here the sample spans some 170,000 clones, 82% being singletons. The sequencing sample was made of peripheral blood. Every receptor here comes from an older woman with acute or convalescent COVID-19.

CDR3 nucleotide sequence: TGTGCCAGCAGTGAACGACAAACCACCGGGGAGCTGTTTTTT. This sequence encodes CASSERQTTGELFF. V usage is TRBV2 and J usage is TRBJ2-2; no firm D call. V lost 2 bases and J lost 4, with 8 bases in between. Germline CDR1 reads SNHLY; CDR2 reads FYNNEI. The CDR3 has 14 residues.

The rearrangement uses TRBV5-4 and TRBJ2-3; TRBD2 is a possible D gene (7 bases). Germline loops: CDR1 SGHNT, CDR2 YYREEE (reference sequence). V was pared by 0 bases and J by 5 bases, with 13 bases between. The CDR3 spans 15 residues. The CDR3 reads CASSLAEGGLDTQYF. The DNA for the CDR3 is TGTGCCAGCAGCTTGGCGGAGGGGGGGCTAGATACGCAGTATTTT.

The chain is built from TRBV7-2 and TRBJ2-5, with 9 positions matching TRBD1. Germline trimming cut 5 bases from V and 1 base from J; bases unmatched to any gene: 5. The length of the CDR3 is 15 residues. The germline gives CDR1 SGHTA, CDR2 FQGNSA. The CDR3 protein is CASSQPGQGQETQYF. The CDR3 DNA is TGTGCCAGCAGCCAACCGGGACAGGGCCAAGAGACCCAGTACTTC.

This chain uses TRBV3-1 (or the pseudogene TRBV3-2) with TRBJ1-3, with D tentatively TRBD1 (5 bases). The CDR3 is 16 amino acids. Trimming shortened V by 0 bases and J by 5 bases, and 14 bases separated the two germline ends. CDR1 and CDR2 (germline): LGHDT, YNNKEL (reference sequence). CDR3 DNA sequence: TGTGCCAGCAGCCAAGATGGGCAGGGAACGAGAAACACCATATATTTT. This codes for CASSQDGQGTRNTIYF.

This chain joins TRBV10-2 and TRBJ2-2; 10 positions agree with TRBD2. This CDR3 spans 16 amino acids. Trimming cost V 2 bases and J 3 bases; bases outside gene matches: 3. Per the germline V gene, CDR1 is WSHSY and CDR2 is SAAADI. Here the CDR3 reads CASSEGLAVYTGELFF. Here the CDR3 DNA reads TGCGCCAGCAGTGAGGGACTAGCGGTCTACACCGGGGAGCTGTTTTTT.

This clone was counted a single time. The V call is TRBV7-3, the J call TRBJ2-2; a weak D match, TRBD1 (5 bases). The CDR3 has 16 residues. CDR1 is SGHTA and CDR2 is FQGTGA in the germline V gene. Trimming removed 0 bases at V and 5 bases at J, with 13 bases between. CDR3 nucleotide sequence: TGTGCCAGCAGCTTAACCGGGCAGGGTCGGACCGGGGAGCTGTTTTTT. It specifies CASSLTGQGRTGELFF. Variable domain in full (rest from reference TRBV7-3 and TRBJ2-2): GAGVSQTPSNKVTEKGKYVELRCDPISGHTALYWYRQSLGQGPEFLIYFQGTGAADDSGLPNDRFFAVRPEGSVSTLKIQRTERGDSAVYLCASSLTGQGRTGELFFGEGSRLTVL.